Below are 31 T cell receptor beta chains sequenced from a single sample in a study of Graves' ophthalmopathy and Graves' hyperthyroidism. Amplification of the TCR beta CDR3 regions used RNA transcripts (as template). First-round RT-PCR with HTBI primers preceded a second-round multiplex PCR. TCRdb recomputed calls from the multiplex PCR reads with MiXCR, one row per CDR3 protein. The table has a few hundred thousand distinct CDR3 sequences, about 18% seen once; the top ten hold roughly 2.3%. The sample comprised peripheral blood. Source of these receptors: an adult woman with stable Graves' hyperthyroidism.

Note on this clonotype: Germline is not matched at one junction end, which may reflect a read error. CDR3 loop: CASSYSDAGVEKFF. DNA for the CDR3: TGTGCCAGCAGTTACTCAGATGCGGGGGTTGAGAAGTTCTTC. The chain uses TRBV6-2 or TRBV6-3 and TRBJ2-1, with TRBD2 matching over 7 bases. This CDR3 is built from 14 residues. CDR1 is MNHEY, CDR2 SVGEGT, per germline.

This clonotype has ten or more counts. J is TRBJ1-1 and V is TRBV28; D gene ambiguous. CDR3 length equals 12 residues. Trimming removed 6 bases at V and 1 base at J, with 6 bases between. Germline assignment: CDR1 MDHEN and CDR2 SYDVKM. The CDR3 DNA is TGTGCCAGCAGGGATACGAACACTGAAGCTTTCTTT. Translation gives CASRDTNTEAFF. Variable domain in full (rest from reference TRBV28 and TRBJ1-1): DVKVTQSSRYLVKRTGEKVFLECVQDMDHENMFWYRQDPGLGLRLIYFSYDVKMKEKGDIPEGYSVSREKKERFSLILESASTNQTSMYLCASRDTNTEAFFGQGTRLTVV.

As for this clonotype: A clone one base away is much larger, so this may be a read error. The rearrangement links TRBV6-1 to TRBJ2-4; a weak D match, TRBD2 (6 bases). Germline V gene sequence: CDR1 MNHNS, CDR2 SASEGT. CDR3 length: 12 residues. The CDR3 here is CASRVGGNIKYF. For the CDR3, the DNA is TGTGCCAGCAGGGTTGGGGGGAACATTAAGTACTTC.

This clonotype was found many times. The chain carries TRBV5-1 and TRBJ2-4; 9 bases are shared with TRBD1. The CDR3 has 17 residues. V lost 8 bases, J lost 0 bases, and 12 bases stayed unmatched. The V gene's germline CDR1 is SGHRS and CDR2 YFSETQ. In DNA, the CDR3 is TGCGCCAGTTGTCGCGGGACAGGGCCTCTAGCCAAAAACATTCAGTACTTC. As protein: CASCRGTGPLAKNIQYF.

This clonotype was observed many times. This chain connects TRBV10-3 to TRBJ1-3, with no clear D. CDR3 size: 15 residues. The germline V and J ends were trimmed by 3 bases and 3 bases, with 12 bases remaining between them. Germline values: CDR1 ENHRY, CDR2 SYGVKD. The CDR3 DNA sequence: TGTGCCATCAGTGATGGGGATTTGAGTGGAAACACCATATATTTT. It specifies CAISDGDLSGNTIYF.

In its sample, this clonotype was seen many times. The chain recombines TRBV29-1 with TRBJ1-3, with 7 bases that match TRBD1. CDR3 length equals 16 residues. CDR1 SQVTM and CDR2 ANQGSEA come from the germline V gene. V lost 1 base to trimming and J lost 4 bases; unmatched junction nucleotides: 10. Here the CDR3 reads CSVEVGYRGSGNTIYF. CDR3 DNA sequence: TGCAGCGTTGAAGTGGGGTACAGGGGCTCCGGAAACACCATATATTTT. Supplemented by reference TRBV29-1 and TRBJ1-3, the full variable domain reads SAVISQKPSRDICQRGTSLTIQCQVDSQVTMMFWYRQQPGQSLTLIATANQGSEATYESGFVIDKFPISRPNLTFSTLTVSNMSPEDSSIYLCSVEVGYRGSGNTIYFGEGSWLTVV.

A remark on this clonotype: A much larger clone is a single base away; this may be a read error. The chain recombines TRBV20-1 with TRBJ2-5; D is possibly TRBD2 (5 bases). This CDR3 is 15 amino acids long. V was trimmed by 5 bases and J by 1 base, leaving 17 bases between them. In germline, CDR1 is DFQATT, CDR2 SNEGSKA (reference sequence). The CDR3: CSALDSERTQETQYF. For the CDR3, the DNA is TGCAGTGCTTTGGATAGCGAGAGGACCCAAGAGACCCAGTACTTC.

This clonotype was detected a few times. A much more abundant neighbour one base away suggests this may be a read error. The rearrangement uses TRBV2 and TRBJ2-7, with 9 bases aligning to TRBD2. The CDR3 sequence is 15 residues long. CDR1 SNHLY and CDR2 FYNNEI come from the germline V gene. CDR3 sequence (DNA): TGTGTCAGCAGTGTGGGGCTAGCGGGAAGCCACGAGCAGTACTTC. Protein sequence: CVSSVGLAGSHEQYF.

This clonotype has at least ten counts. The CDR3 is CATSGETSNQPQHF. In nucleotides, the CDR3 is TGTGCCACCAGTGGTGAGACTAGCAATCAGCCCCAGCATTTT. This chain connects TRBV24-1 to TRBJ1-5; D unresolved. Germline V gives CDR1 KGHDR, CDR2 SFDVKD. Trimming took 5 bases from V and 0 from J, leaving 7 bases between them. The CDR3 totals 14 residues.

There are many counts of this clonotype. This chain joins TRBV5-1 and TRBJ1-5; D unresolved. Trimming shortened V by 0 bases and J by 7 bases, and 17 bases separated the two germline ends. This CDR3 contains 16 residues. Germline CDR1 SGHRS, CDR2 YFSETQ. CDR3 nucleotides: TGCGCCAGCAGCTTGGTTTTCCGCAACCTCTACCAGCCCCAGCATTTT. It encodes CASSLVFRNLYQPQHF. Drawing the rest from reference TRBV5-1 and TRBJ1-5, the complete variable domain is KAGVTQTPRYLIKTRGQQVTLSCSPISGHRSVSWYQQTPGQGLQFLFEYFSETQRNKGNFPGRFSGRQFSNSRSEMNVSTLELGDSALYLCASSLVFRNLYQPQHFGDGTRLSIL.

In this sample, this clonotype turned up a few times. The CDR3 DNA sequence: TGTGCCAGCAGCCTTAGACCGGGAGAGACCCAGTACTTC. Translating it yields CASSLRPGETQYF. The chain has TRBV7-2 and TRBJ2-5; D not certain. The CDR3 loop spans 13 amino acids. Germline values: CDR1 SGHTA, CDR2 FQGNSA. The V gene lost 5 bases and the J gene lost 4 bases, with 11 bases spanning the gap.

The chain links TRBV24-1 to TRBJ1-3, with D uncertain. Germline V gene data show CDR1 as KGHDR and CDR2 as SFDVKD. The CDR3 length is 16 residues. V dropped 4 bases and J dropped 6 bases, with 18 bases sitting between them. CDR3 nucleotide sequence: TGTGCCACCAGTGAGGCCGGGAACCGAAGGGAAAACACCATATATTTT. Its protein product is CATSEAGNRRENTIYF.

This clonotype has a count of ten or more. The V gene is TRBV10-3, the J gene TRBJ1-3; D is possibly TRBD1 (5 bases). Germline CDR1 ENHRY, CDR2 SYGVKD. CDR3 size: 15 residues. V was trimmed by 10 bases and J by 1 base, leaving 17 bases between them. CDR3 DNA sequence: TGTGCCACGACAGCCAACTCCGGATCTGGAAACACCATATATTTT. This gives the protein CATTANSGSGNTIYF.

This clonotype was counted at least ten times. The genes are TRBV24-1 and TRBJ2-7; weak D call: TRBD1 (6 bases). This CDR3 region has 15 residues. Germline CDR1 and CDR2: KGHDR and SFDVKD. V lost 5 bases and J lost 7, with 20 bases in between. CDR3 sequence reads: CATSGRDNPGREQYF. CDR3 DNA sequence: TGTGCCACCAGTGGAAGGGACAACCCCGGTCGGGAGCAGTACTTC.

This clonotype was seen ten or more times. V gene TRBV12-3 or TRBV12-4 combines with J gene TRBJ2-5; the D is unclear. The V end lost 3 bases, the J end lost 1 base, and 15 bases lay between the germline ends. This CDR3 has 16 amino acids. The CDR3 DNA reads TGTGCCAGCAGTTTCGAAGCCAGCTATTTCCAAGAGACCCAGTACTTC. It encodes CASSFEASYFQETQYF.

This clonotype was found many times. V gene TRBV29-1 combines with J gene TRBJ2-7; D is possibly TRBD2 (5 bases). The CDR3 has 13 amino acids. V was trimmed by 6 bases and J by 0 bases, leaving 12 bases between them. The germline V gene has CDR1 SQVTM and CDR2 ANQGSEA. This CDR3 reads CSVRPGSSYEQYF. CDR3 sequence (DNA): TGCAGCGTCCGCCCGGGAAGCTCCTACGAGCAGTACTTC.

J is TRBJ1-1 and V is TRBV12-3 or TRBV12-4, with a weak D call TRBD1 (5 bases). The CDR3 loop spans 13 amino acids. The germline V and J ends were trimmed by 4 bases and 4 bases, with 10 bases remaining between them. CDR3 in amino acids: CASSWGMGTEAFF. The CDR3 coding sequence is TGTGCCAGCAGTTGGGGCATGGGCACTGAAGCTTTCTTT.

This clonotype was detected ten times or more. V and J are TRBV12-3 or TRBV12-4 and TRBJ1-1; D possibly corresponds to TRBD1 (5 bases). The CDR3 has 15 residues. V lost 7 bases, J lost 4 bases, and 19 bases lay in between. The CDR3 reads CASTPGAGRTTEAFF. As DNA, the CDR3 is TGTGCCAGCACTCCCGGGGCGGGGAGGACCACTGAAGCTTTCTTT.

This clonotype was picked up a small number of times. The V and J genes are TRBV20-1 and TRBJ2-7; 10 bases match TRBD2. CDR3 length: 14 residues. J gave up 9 bases and V 0 bases, and 8 bases lay outside the gene matches. The germline gives CDR1 DFQATT, CDR2 SNEGSKA (reference sequence). CDR3 coding DNA: TGCAGTGCTAGAGATGGCCCCCCTAGCGGGGGGCAGTACTTC. This encodes CSARDGPPSGGQYF.

This clonotype was recorded a few times. At one end, the junction sequence differs from germline, possibly due to a read error. The chain employs TRBV3-1 and TRBJ2-5; TRBD2 matches at 7 bases. This CDR3 has 14 amino acids. Looked up from germline, CDR1 is LGHDT and CDR2 is YNNKEL (reference sequence). DNA for the CDR3: TGTGCCAGCACCCAAGGGAGGGATTTGGAGACCCAGTACTTC. Protein: CASTQGRDLETQYF.

The rearrangement joins TRBV6-1 to TRBJ2-1, with 9 bases matching TRBD2. The CDR3 loop spans 13 amino acids. Germline CDR1 MNHNS, CDR2 SASEGT. J gave up 4 bases and V 5 bases, and 0 bases lay outside the gene matches. CDR3 loop: CASSSGRYNEQFF. CDR3 nucleotides: TGTGCCAGCAGTAGCGGGAGGTACAATGAGCAGTTCTTC.

This clonotype was recorded at least ten times. This chain uses TRBV12-5 with TRBJ2-5; TRBD2 matches 13 bases. CDR3 length: 15 amino acids. Germline CDR1 is LGHNT and CDR2 is FRNRAP. V dropped 6 bases and J dropped 3; count of bases not matched to a gene: 4. CDR3 coding DNA: TGTGCTAGTGGACTCGGACTAGCGGGAGAAGAGACCCAGTACTTC. Its protein product is CASGLGLAGEETQYF. Drawing the rest from reference TRBV12-5 and TRBJ2-5, the complete variable domain is DARVTQTPRHKVTEMGQEVTMRCQPILGHNTVFWYRQTMMQGLELLAYFRNRAPLDDSGMPKDRFSAEMPDATLATLKIQPSEPRDSAVYFCASGLGLAGEETQYFGPGTRLLVL.

CDR3 in DNA: TGTGCCAGCATCAAATTTGGCACAGATACGCAGTATTTT. It specifies CASIKFGTDTQYF. The rearrangement links TRBV6-1 to TRBJ2-3; D gene ambiguous. With 7 bases removed from V and 1 base from J, the gap between germline ends came to 9 bases. The CDR3 contains 13 residues. The germline V gene encodes CDR1 MNHNS and CDR2 SASEGT.

This clonotype was seen at least ten times. The chain recombines TRBV28 with TRBJ2-6; 9 positions match TRBD1. The CDR3 covers 18 residues. The germline CDR1 and CDR2 sequences are MDHEN and SYDVKM. Trimming at V came to 6 bases and at J to 2 bases, leaving 11 bases not matched to a gene. The CDR3 region has the DNA TGTGCCAGCAGATCCGGGACAGGGATTTTGGCTGGGGCCAACGTCCTGACTTTC. Its protein product is CASRSGTGILAGANVLTF.

This clonotype was recorded a few times. Given a much more abundant clone one base away, this may be a read error. The rearrangement joins TRBV27 to TRBJ2-2; possibly TRBD2 for D (7 bases). Germline V CDR1 and CDR2: MNHEY, SMNVEV (reference sequence). The CDR3 has 13 residues. The V end lost 6 bases, the J end lost 7 bases, and 12 bases lay between the germline ends. The CDR3 region is CASRRGAGGELFF. CDR3 in DNA: TGTGCCAGCAGACGGGGGGCAGGCGGGGAGCTGTTTTTT.

This clonotype was found many times. The rearrangement joins TRBV28 to TRBJ1-1; D remains unclear. In germline, CDR1 is MDHEN, CDR2 SYDVKM. This CDR3 contains 12 residues. Trimming removed 3 bases from V and 7 bases from J, with 9 bases in between. As DNA, the CDR3 is TGTGCCAGCAGTTTGGGTGCCGGTGAAGCTTTCTTT. It specifies CASSLGAGEAFF.

The sample holds many counts of this clonotype. The chain employs TRBV10-1 and TRBJ1-1; no clear D. The CDR3 length is 15 residues. The germline gives CDR1 WNHNN, CDR2 SYGVQD (reference sequence). The germline V and J ends were trimmed by 1 base and 1 base, with 10 bases remaining between them. The CDR3 sequence: CASSEYGVPNTEAFF. For the CDR3, the DNA is TGCGCCAGCAGTGAGTATGGGGTCCCGAACACTGAAGCTTTCTTT.

This clonotype has at least ten counts. The gene calls are TRBV5-1 and TRBJ1-1; TRBD1 is a possible D gene (5 bases). The CDR3 totals 14 residues. Germline V CDR1 and CDR2: SGHRS, YFSETQ. Trimming cost V 2 bases and J 7 bases, with 15 bases left between them. The CDR3 DNA is TGCGCCAGCAGCTTTGACGGGACTCTCCTTGAAGCTTTCTTT. This gives the protein CASSFDGTLLEAFF.

This clonotype was seen at least ten times. The rearrangement uses TRBV7-2 and TRBJ2-7; possibly TRBD1 for D (6 bases). Trimming took 3 bases from V and 6 from J, leaving 9 bases between them. Germline V CDR1 and CDR2: SGHTA, FQGNSA. The CDR3 has 12 residues. CDR3 in amino acids: CASSFRDTEQYF. DNA for the CDR3: TGTGCCAGCAGCTTCCGGGACACCGAGCAGTACTTC.

This clonotype was observed at least ten times. The V gene is TRBV7-9, the J gene TRBJ1-1, with unresolved D. There are 14 residues in the CDR3. Trimming took 5 bases from V and 1 from J, leaving 11 bases between them. Germline V gene sequence: CDR1 SEHNR, CDR2 FQNEAQ (reference sequence). The CDR3 nucleotides are TGTGCCAGCAGCAACTCAGATGGGAACACTGAAGCTTTCTTT. It encodes CASSNSDGNTEAFF.

This clonotype has a count of ten or more. The chain couples TRBV5-1 to TRBJ1-5; 9 nucleotides line up with TRBD1. The V gene's germline CDR1 is SGHRS and CDR2 YFSETQ. The CDR3 has 22 amino acids. Trimming took 2 bases from V and 0 from J; bases not matched to a gene: 21. In DNA, the CDR3 is TGCGCCAGCAGCTTTCTGACCGAAGGGATCACAGGGGGCCCCCATAGCAATCAGCCCCAGCATTTT. Its protein product is CASSFLTEGITGGPHSNQPQHF.